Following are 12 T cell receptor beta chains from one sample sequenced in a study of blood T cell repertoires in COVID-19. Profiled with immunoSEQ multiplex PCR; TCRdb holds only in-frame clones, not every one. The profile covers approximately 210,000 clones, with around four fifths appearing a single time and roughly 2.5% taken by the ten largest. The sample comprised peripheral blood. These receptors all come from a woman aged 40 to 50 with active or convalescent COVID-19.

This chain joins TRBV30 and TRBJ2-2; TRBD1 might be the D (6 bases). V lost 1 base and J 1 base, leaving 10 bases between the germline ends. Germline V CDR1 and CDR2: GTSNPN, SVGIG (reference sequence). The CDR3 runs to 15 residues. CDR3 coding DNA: TGTGCCTGGAGTGCAGGGGCGTTGAACACCGGGGAGCTGTTTTTT. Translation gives CAWSAGALNTGELFF.

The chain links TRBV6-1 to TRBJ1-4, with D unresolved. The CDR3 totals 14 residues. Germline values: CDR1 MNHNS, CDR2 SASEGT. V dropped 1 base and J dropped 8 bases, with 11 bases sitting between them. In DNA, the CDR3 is TGTGCCAGCAGTGAAGACACATTATGGGAAAAACTGTTTTTT. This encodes CASSEDTLWEKLFF.

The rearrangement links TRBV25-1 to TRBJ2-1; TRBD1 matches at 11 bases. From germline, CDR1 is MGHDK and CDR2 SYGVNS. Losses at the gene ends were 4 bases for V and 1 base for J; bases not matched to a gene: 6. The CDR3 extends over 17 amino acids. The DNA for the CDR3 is TGTGCCAGCAGTGGTTCCCGGGACAGGGGGTCCTACAATGAGCAGTTCTTC. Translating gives CASSGSRDRGSYNEQFF.

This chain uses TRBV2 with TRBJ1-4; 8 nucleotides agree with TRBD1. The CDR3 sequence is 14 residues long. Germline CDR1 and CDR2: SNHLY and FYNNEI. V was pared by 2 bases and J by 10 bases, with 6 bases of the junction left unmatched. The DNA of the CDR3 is TGTGCCAGCAGTGAACCCAGGGGGCAGGGAAAACTGTTTTTT. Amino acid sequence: CASSEPRGQGKLFF.

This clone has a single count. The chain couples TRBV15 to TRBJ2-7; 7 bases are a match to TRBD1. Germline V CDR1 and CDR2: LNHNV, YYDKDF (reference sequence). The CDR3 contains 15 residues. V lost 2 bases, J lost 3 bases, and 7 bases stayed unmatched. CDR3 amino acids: CATSRRGGTVYEQYF. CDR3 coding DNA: TGTGCCACCAGCAGACGAGGGGGCACCGTCTACGAGCAGTACTTC.

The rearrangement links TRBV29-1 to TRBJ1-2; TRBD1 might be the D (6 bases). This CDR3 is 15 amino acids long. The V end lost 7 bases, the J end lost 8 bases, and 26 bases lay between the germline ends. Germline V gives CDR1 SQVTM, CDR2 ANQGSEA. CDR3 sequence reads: CSGHTLQGSSRGYTF. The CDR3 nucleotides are TGCAGCGGCCACACCCTACAGGGTAGTTCACGGGGCTACACCTTC. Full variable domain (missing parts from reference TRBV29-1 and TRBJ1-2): SAVISQKPSRDICQRGTSLTIQCQVDSQVTMMFWYRQQPGQSLTLIATANQGSEATYESGFVIDKFPISRPNLTFSTLTVSNMSPEDSSIYLCSGHTLQGSSRGYTFGSGTRLTVV.

The CDR3 reads CASSPPPRGQTEAFF. The CDR3 DNA reads as TGTGCCAGCAGCCCCCCCCCACGAGGGCAGACTGAAGCTTTCTTT. The chain uses TRBV7-6 and TRBJ1-1; D uncertain. Trimming pared 5 bases from V and 5 bases from J, leaving 18 bases between. Looked up from germline, CDR1 is SGHVS and CDR2 is FNYEAQ. The CDR3 extends over 15 amino acids.

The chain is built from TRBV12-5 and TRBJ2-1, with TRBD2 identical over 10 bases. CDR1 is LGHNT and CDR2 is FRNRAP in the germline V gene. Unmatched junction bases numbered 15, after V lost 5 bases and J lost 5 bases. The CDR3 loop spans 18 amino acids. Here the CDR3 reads CASGPVGLADAHNNEQFF. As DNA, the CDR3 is TGTGCTAGTGGTCCTGTAGGACTAGCGGATGCCCACAACAATGAGCAGTTCTTC.

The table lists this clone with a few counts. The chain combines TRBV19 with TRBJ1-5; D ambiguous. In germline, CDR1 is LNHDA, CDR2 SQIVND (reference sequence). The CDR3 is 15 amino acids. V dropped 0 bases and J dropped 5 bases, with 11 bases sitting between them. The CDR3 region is CASSIEPQHYQPQHF. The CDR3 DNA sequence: TGTGCCAGTAGTATAGAGCCACAGCACTATCAGCCCCAGCATTTT.

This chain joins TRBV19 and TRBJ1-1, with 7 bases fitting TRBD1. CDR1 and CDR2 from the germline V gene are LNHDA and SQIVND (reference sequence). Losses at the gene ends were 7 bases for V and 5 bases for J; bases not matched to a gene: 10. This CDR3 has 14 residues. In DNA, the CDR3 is TGTGCCAGTACCCCTAGACAGGGCGGGACTGAAGCTTTCTTT. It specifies CASTPRQGGTEAFF. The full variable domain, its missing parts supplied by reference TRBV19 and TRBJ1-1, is DGGITQSPKYLFRKEGQNVTLSCEQNLNHDAMYWYRQDPGQGLRLIYYSQIVNDFQKGDIAEGYSVSREKKESFPLTVTSAQKNPTAFYLCASTPRQGGTEAFFGQGTRLTVV.

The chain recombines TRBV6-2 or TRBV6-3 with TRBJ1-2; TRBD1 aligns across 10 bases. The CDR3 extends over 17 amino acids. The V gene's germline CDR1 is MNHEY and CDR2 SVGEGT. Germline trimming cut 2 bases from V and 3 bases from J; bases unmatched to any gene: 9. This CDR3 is CASSYRDRGQRDYGYTF. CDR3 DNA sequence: TGTGCCAGCAGTTACCGGGACAGGGGCCAACGGGACTATGGCTACACCTTC.

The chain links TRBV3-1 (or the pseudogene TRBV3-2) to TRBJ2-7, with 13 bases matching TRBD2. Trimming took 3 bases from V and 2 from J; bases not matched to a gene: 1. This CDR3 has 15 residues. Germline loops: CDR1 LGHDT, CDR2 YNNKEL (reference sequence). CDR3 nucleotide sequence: TGTGCCAGCAGCCAGACTAGCGGGGGGACCTACGAGCAGTACTTC. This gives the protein CASSQTSGGTYEQYF.